These T cell receptor beta chains were read from a single sample in a study of blood T cell repertoires in COVID-19. The method was immunoSEQ multiplex PCR; TCRdb's version includes in-frame clones alone and lacks a portion of them. The sample consists of fewer than 250,000 clones, roughly 90% of them appearing once. The specimen was peripheral blood. The receptor source for this set is a man between 60 and 75 years old who had recovered from COVID-19. Both conserved end residues are part of each CDR3. A D gene is named only where the DNA matches it firmly. Part of the rows lack a size; the others show once, few, many or a class for expanded clones.

D,size,V,J,DNA,CDR3
.,once,TRBV3-1/TRBV3-2,TRBJ2-7,TGTGCCAGCAGCCGCGGGGTTAACTACGAGCAGTACTTC,CASSRGVNYEQYF
.,.,TRBV21-1,TRBJ1-3,TGTGCCAGCACGGCGGGACAGGACAAATACTCTGGAAACACCATATATTTT,CASTAGQDKYSGNTIYF
.,.,TRBV30,TRBJ1-1,TGTGCCTGGTCCGACACGAGATGGAACACTGAAGCTTTCTTT,CAWSDTRWNTEAFF
TRBD2,.,TRBV2,TRBJ2-7,TGTGCCAGCAGTGTTAGCGGGAAAGGGGGCGAGCAGTACTTC,CASSVSGKGGEQYF
TRBD1,.,TRBV6-5,TRBJ1-2,TGTGCCAGCAGTCCTGGGACAGGTCCCGGGGGTGGCTACACCTTC,CASSPGTGPGGGYTF
.,once,TRBV5-1,TRBJ2-7,TGCGCCAGCAGCTTGAACACCGGGACTTCATATGAGCAGTACTTC,CASSLNTGTSYEQYF
TRBD2,.,TRBV5-6,TRBJ2-5,TGTGCCAGCAGCGCCCGGACTAGCGGGGTGGGGGAGACCCAGTACTTC,CASSARTSGVGETQYF
.,.,TRBV5-8,TRBJ1-1,TGTGCCAGCAGGGAGGAGGGGCGGGGCAGAAACACTGAAGCTTTCTTT,CASREEGRGRNTEAFF
.,.,TRBV5-1,TRBJ2-2,TGCGCCAGCAGCTTGATCGGCGGGGATAACACCGGGGAGCTGTTTTTT,CASSLIGGDNTGELFF
TRBD2,.,TRBV11-1,TRBJ2-3,TGTGCCAGCCGCAGACTAGCGGGGGGGCATGATACGCAGTATTTT,CASRRLAGGHDTQYF
.,.,TRBV21-1,TRBJ1-6,TGTGCCAGCCCGCGACAGGAAGGTAATTCACCCCTCCACTTT,CASPRQEGNSPLHF
.,.,TRBV6-5,TRBJ1-6,TGTGCCAGCAGTTACCGTGCCGGGGATAATTCACCCCTCCACTTT,CASSYRAGDNSPLHF
TRBD1,.,TRBV3-1/TRBV3-2,TRBJ2-7,TGTGCCAGCAGCCGACAGGGGGCGTACGAGCAGTACTTC,CASSRQGAYEQYF
.,.,TRBV6-1,TRBJ1-2,TGTGCCAGCAGTGATGGACAGCGGGGCTACACCTTC,CASSDGQRGYTF
TRBD1,.,TRBV19,TRBJ1-5,TGTGCCAGTAGTGTAAGGACAGGAGAATATAGCAATCAGCCCCAGCATTTT,CASSVRTGEYSNQPQHF
.,.,TRBV5-1,TRBJ2-7,TGCGCCAGCAGCTTGCGACAGGGAGGATACGAGCAGTACTTC,CASSLRQGGYEQYF
.,.,TRBV7-2,TRBJ2-4,TGTGCCAGCAGCTTCCCCGGGACACGGATTCAGTACTTC,CASSFPGTRIQYF
.,.,TRBV12-3/TRBV12-4,TRBJ1-2,TGTGCCAGCACCGGGGGGGTGAACTATGGCTACACCTTC,CASTGGVNYGYTF
.,.,TRBV3-1/TRBV3-2,TRBJ1-5,TGTGCCAGCAGCCAAGATGGGGGGGCAGGAGATCAGCCCCAGCATTTT,CASSQDGGAGDQPQHF
.,.,TRBV10-3,TRBJ1-1,TGTGCCATCAGTGAGTGGGGACAAGGAGATGTCACTGAAGCTTTCTTT,CAISEWGQGDVTEAFF
.,.,TRBV5-5,TRBJ2-7,TGTGCCAGCAGCTTGGAAACAGGGCCATTCTACGAGCAGTACTTC,CASSLETGPFYEQYF
.,.,TRBV18,TRBJ2-3,TGTGCCAGCTCACCCCTCAGCGGGAGCACAGATACGCAGTATTTT,CASSPLSGSTDTQYF
.,.,TRBV5-6,TRBJ2-3,TGTGCCAGCAGCTCGGTATCCACAGATACGCAGTATTTT,CASSSVSTDTQYF
.,.,TRBV25-1,TRBJ2-6,TGTGCCAGCAGTGAATCTCGAGCCTCTGGGGCCAACGTCCTGACTTTC,CASSESRASGANVLTF
.,.,TRBV9,TRBJ2-7,TGTGCCAGCAGCGCACCGGGTCGTTCCTACGAGCAGTACTTC,CASSAPGRSYEQYF
.,.,TRBV28,TRBJ1-6,TGTGCCAGCAGGGGGGGGAATTCACCCCTCCACTTT,CASRGGNSPLHF
TRBD1,.,TRBV6-5,TRBJ1-1,TGTGCCAGCGGACAGGGAGGGAACACTGAAGCTTTCTTT,CASGQGGNTEAFF
TRBD1,.,TRBV5-1,TRBJ1-1,TGCGCCAGCAGCCAACGGTGGACAGGGGGCGCGATAGGTGACACTGAAGCTTTCTTT,CASSQRWTGGAIGDTEAFF
TRBD1,.,TRBV5-1,TRBJ2-7,TGCGCCAGCAGGGCAGGGGGCGTTTACGAGCAGTACTTC,CASRAGGVYEQYF
.,.,TRBV5-6,TRBJ2-2,TGTGCCAGCAGCGCTGGAGGGCGCGGAAACACCGGGGAGCTGTTTTTT,CASSAGGRGNTGELFF
.,.,TRBV20-1,TRBJ1-2,TGCAGTGCTAGTAATATACCAGGTGGCTACACCTTC,CSASNIPGGYTF
TRBD1,.,TRBV11-2,TRBJ1-5,TGTGCCAGCAGCCCTGGGACAGGGACTCAGCCCCAGCATTTT,CASSPGTGTQPQHF
.,.,TRBV15,TRBJ2-7,TGTGCCACCAGCCCCCCTACTAGCAGCTCCTACGAGCAGTACTTC,CATSPPTSSSYEQYF
TRBD1,.,TRBV5-4,TRBJ2-7,TGTGCCAGCACCCAGGGGACAGGGGCGTACGAGCAGTACTTC,CASTQGTGAYEQYF
.,.,TRBV19,TRBJ2-6,TGTGCCAGTGGTCTCGGCTCTGGGGCCAACGTCCTGACTTTC,CASGLGSGANVLTF
TRBD1,.,TRBV7-2,TRBJ1-5,TGTGCCAGCAGCTTCGGACAGGTACATCAGCCCCAGCATTTT,CASSFGQVHQPQHF